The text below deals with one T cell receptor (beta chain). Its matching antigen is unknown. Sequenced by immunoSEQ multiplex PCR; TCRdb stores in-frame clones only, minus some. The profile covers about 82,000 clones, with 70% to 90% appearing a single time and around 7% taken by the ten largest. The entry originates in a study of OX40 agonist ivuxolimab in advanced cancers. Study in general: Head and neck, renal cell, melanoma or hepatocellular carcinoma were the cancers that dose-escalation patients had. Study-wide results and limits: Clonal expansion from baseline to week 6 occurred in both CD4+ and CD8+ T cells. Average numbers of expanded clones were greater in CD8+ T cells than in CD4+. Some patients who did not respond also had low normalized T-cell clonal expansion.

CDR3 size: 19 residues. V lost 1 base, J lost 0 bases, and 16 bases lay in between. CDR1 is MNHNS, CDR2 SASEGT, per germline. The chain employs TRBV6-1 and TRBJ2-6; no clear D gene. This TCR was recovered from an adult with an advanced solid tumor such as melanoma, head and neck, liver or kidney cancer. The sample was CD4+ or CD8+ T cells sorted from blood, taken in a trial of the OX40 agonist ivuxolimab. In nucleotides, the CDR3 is TGTGCCAGCAGTGAAGAGGTTCCAGCCCAGTTCTCTGGGGCCAACGTCCTGACTTTC. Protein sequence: CASSEEVPAQFSGANVLTF.